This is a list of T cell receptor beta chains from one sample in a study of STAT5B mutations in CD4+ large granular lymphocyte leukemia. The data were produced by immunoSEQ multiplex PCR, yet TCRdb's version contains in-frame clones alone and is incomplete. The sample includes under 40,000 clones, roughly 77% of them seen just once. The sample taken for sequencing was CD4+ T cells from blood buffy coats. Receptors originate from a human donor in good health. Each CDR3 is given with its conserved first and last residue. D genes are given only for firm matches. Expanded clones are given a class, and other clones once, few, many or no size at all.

CASSPRTGGSYGYTF	TGTGCCAGCAGCCCACGGACAGGGGGCAGCTATGGCTACACCTTC	TRBV5-8	TRBJ1-2	once	TRBD1	15
CASSADRGGKNIQYF	TGTGCCAGCAGTGCTGACAGGGGAGGCAAAAACATTCAGTACTTC	TRBV27	TRBJ2-4	NA	TRBD1	15
CASSTGQANQPQHF	TGTGCCAGCTCAACCGGACAGGCTAATCAGCCCCAGCATTTT	TRBV18	TRBJ1-5	few	TRBD1	14
CASRGGVTDTQYF	TGTGCCAGTAGAGGGGGAGTCACAGATACGCAGTATTTT	TRBV19	TRBJ2-3	NA	NA	13
CASSYRAGGTGELFF	TGTGCCAGCAGTTACCGGGCAGGGGGCACGGGGGAGCTGTTTTTT	TRBV6-5	TRBJ2-2	NA	TRBD1	15
CASSLSGSPYEQYF	TGTGCCAGCAGCTTGTCAGGGTCCCCCTACGAGCAGTACTTC	TRBV7-2	TRBJ2-7	NA	NA	14
CASSLGMADTGELFF	TGTGCCAGCAGCTTGGGAATGGCGGACACCGGGGAGCTGTTTTTT	TRBV7-8	TRBJ2-2	NA	NA	15
CASRGDRGYHQPQHF	TGTGCCAGTAGGGGAGACAGGGGATATCATCAGCCCCAGCATTTT	TRBV19	TRBJ1-5	NA	TRBD1	15
CASSEDHYEQYF	TGTGCCAGCAGTGAAGACCACTACGAGCAGTACTTC	TRBV6-1	TRBJ2-7	NA	NA	12
CASSLRGRTDTQYF	TGCGCCAGCAGCTTAAGGGGTCGGACAGATACGCAGTATTTT	TRBV5-1	TRBJ2-3	NA	NA	14
CASTDRSYGYTF	TGTGCCAGCACCGACAGGTCCTATGGCTACACCTTC	TRBV6-5	TRBJ1-2	NA	NA	12
CASRDHSTYEQYF	TGCGCCAGCAGGGATCACAGTACCTACGAGCAGTACTTC	TRBV5-1	TRBJ2-7	once	NA	13
CASSLAGAQNIQYF	TGTGCCAGCAGCTTAGCGGGGGCTCAAAACATTCAGTACTTC	TRBV11-2	TRBJ2-4	once	NA	14
CASRQDYNSPLHF	TGTGCCAGTAGACAGGACTATAATTCACCCCTCCACTTT	TRBV19	TRBJ1-6	NA	NA	13
CASSENRESSPLHF	TGTGCCAGCAGTGAAAACAGGGAAAGTTCACCCCTCCACTTT	TRBV6-1	TRBJ1-6	NA	NA	14
CASSLSSFYEQYF	TGCGCCAGCAGCTTGTCCTCTTTCTACGAGCAGTACTTC	TRBV5-1	TRBJ2-7	NA	NA	13
CASSLGVGRIQETQYF	TGCGCCAGCAGCTTGGGGGTCGGACGAATCCAAGAGACCCAGTACTTC	TRBV5-1	TRBJ2-5	NA	NA	16
CASSFLQGVTDTQYF	TGTGCCAGCAGCTTCCTACAGGGGGTAACAGATACGCAGTATTTT	TRBV7-9	TRBJ2-3	few	TRBD1	15
CASSPGWDEQYF	TGTGCCAGCTCACCAGGGTGGGACGAGCAGTACTTC	TRBV18	TRBJ2-7	once	NA	12
CASGTQRVRYF	TGTGCCAGCGGAACCCAACGAGTCCGGTACTTC	TRBV6-5	TRBJ2-7	few	NA	11
CASSPGQGILDTQYF	TGCGCCAGCAGTCCGGGACAGGGGATTTTAGATACGCAGTATTTT	TRBV10-1	TRBJ2-3	NA	TRBD1	15
CASSYEVAPYNEQFF	TGTGCCAGCAGTTACGAAGTAGCGCCCTACAATGAGCAGTTCTTC	TRBV6-5	TRBJ2-1	NA	NA	15
CASSLEAGGGNEQFF	TGTGCCAGCTCCCTCGAGGCGGGAGGAGGGAATGAGCAGTTCTTC	TRBV18	TRBJ2-1	NA	TRBD2	15
CASSWGREQPQHF	TGTGCCAGCTCCTGGGGGAGGGAACAGCCCCAGCATTTT	TRBV18	TRBJ1-5	NA	NA	13
CASSLDFDTGELFF	TGTGCCAGCAGCTTGGACTTCGACACCGGGGAGCTGTTTTTT	TRBV5-6	TRBJ2-2	NA	NA	14
CASSALGLTDTQYF	TGTGCCAGCAGCGCCCTGGGCCTCACAGATACGCAGTATTTT	TRBV7-2	TRBJ2-3	NA	NA	14
CASSSETSSYNEQFF	TGTGCCAGCAGCTCCGAAACGAGCTCCTACAATGAGCAGTTCTTC	TRBV5-4	TRBJ2-1	NA	NA	15
CASSWTPNNSPLHF	TGTGCCAGCAGCTGGACGCCTAATAATTCACCCCTCCACTTT	TRBV6-5	TRBJ1-6	NA	NA	14
CASSWGQGASYEQYF	TGCGCCAGCAGCTGGGGACAGGGGGCTTCCTACGAGCAGTACTTC	TRBV5-1	TRBJ2-7	NA	TRBD1	15
CASSPGTAGRELFF	TGTGCCAGCAGCCCCGGGACAGCCGGGAGGGAGCTGTTTTTT	TRBV9	TRBJ2-2	NA	TRBD1	14
CASSPGATNEKLFF	TGTGCCAGCAGCCCCGGAGCAACTAATGAAAAACTGTTTTTT	TRBV6-5	TRBJ1-4	NA	NA	14
CASSSLPGTSGTHNEQFF	TGTGCCAGCTCATCCCTACCTGGGACTAGCGGGACTCACAATGAGCAGTTCTTC	TRBV18	TRBJ2-1	NA	TRBD2	18
CASSVTGIQETQYF	TGCGCCAGCAGCGTGACAGGGATACAAGAGACCCAGTACTTC	TRBV5-1	TRBJ2-5	NA	TRBD1	14
CASSLRVQQGGYEQYF	TGTGCCAGCAGCTTACGGGTCCAACAGGGTGGCTACGAGCAGTACTTC	TRBV7-9	TRBJ2-7	NA	NA	16
CASSPSGGLYNEQFF	TGCGCCAGCAGCCCTAGCGGGGGCCTTTACAATGAGCAGTTCTTC	TRBV5-1	TRBJ2-1	NA	TRBD2	15
CASRGTAGNQPQHF	TGTGCCAGCAGGGGGACAGCCGGCAATCAGCCCCAGCATTTT	TRBV6-1	TRBJ1-5	NA	TRBD1	14
CASLMNTEAFF	TGTGCCAGCCTGATGAACACTGAAGCTTTCTTT	TRBV6-6	TRBJ1-1	few	NA	11
CASIGARPGGNEQFF	TGTGCCAGCATCGGGGCCCGACCCGGGGGCAATGAGCAGTTCTTC	TRBV5-6	TRBJ2-1	NA	NA	15
CASSPISGDEQFF	TGTGCCAGCAGTCCGATTAGCGGGGATGAGCAGTTCTTC	TRBV27	TRBJ2-1	NA	TRBD2	13
CASKKGYGTDTQYF	TGTGCCAGCAAGAAAGGGTACGGCACAGATACGCAGTATTTT	TRBV2	TRBJ2-3	NA	NA	14
CASSIKALAGELFF	TGTGCCAGTAGTATTAAAGCTTTGGCCGGGGAGCTGTTTTTT	TRBV19	TRBJ2-2	NA	NA	14
CASSVGDRGHNEQFF	TGTGCCAGCAGCGTAGGGGACAGGGGGCACAATGAGCAGTTCTTC	TRBV9	TRBJ2-1	NA	TRBD1	15
CATETSGRKETQYF	TGTGCCACCGAGACTAGCGGGAGGAAAGAGACCCAGTACTTC	TRBV6-4	TRBJ2-5	once	TRBD2	14
CASTLPRGEGYTF	TGTGCCAGCACCCTACCCAGGGGCGAAGGCTACACCTTC	TRBV5-8	TRBJ1-2	NA	NA	13